The clone carrying this T cell receptor beta chain has a handful of counts. The target antigen is unknown. The sample belongs to a study of CD8 T cells in ankylosing spondylitis. With 2 bases removed from V and 2 bases from J, the gap between germline ends came to 13 bases. Germline V gives CDR1 SEHNR, CDR2 FQNEAQ (reference sequence). The CDR3 contains 15 residues. Whole-study results and caveats: What seemed typical of ankylosing spondylitis blood was a TCR beta motif built from under 10 highly homologous variants.

TCRdb recomputed calls from the 5' RACE reads with MiXCR, one row per CDR3 protein. The data show 220,000 or so distinct CDR3 sequences, approximately 16% seen once. The sequenced material came from blood, either unsorted or a sorted T cell fraction (not recorded which). The chain joins TRBV7-9 to TRBJ2-7; D is perhaps TRBD2 (6 bases). The sequence was obtained from a male donor with ankylosing spondylitis. Here the CDR3 reads CASSLQAGETYEQYF. For the CDR3, the DNA is TGTGCCAGCAGCTTACAAGCGGGTGAAACCTACGAGCAGTACTTC.